This TCR beta chain was sequenced in a study of blood T cell repertoires in COVID-19. The method was immunoSEQ multiplex PCR; TCRdb's version includes in-frame clones alone and lacks a portion of them. The sample contains about 280,000 clones, approximately 85% of which appear only once. The CDR3 is 13 residues long. Germline V gene data show CDR1 as MNHEY and CDR2 as SVGAGI. The V end lost 4 bases, the J end lost 11 bases, and 17 bases lay between the germline ends. This receptor was taken from a human donor in a cohort sampled during active COVID-19. The genes are TRBV6-5 and TRBJ1-1; weak D call: TRBD1 (6 bases). Material: peripheral blood. CDR3 sequence: CASSFESDRRAFF. CDR3 coding DNA: TGTGCCAGCAGTTTCGAATCCGACAGGAGGGCTTTCTTT.